The next 10 T cell receptor beta chains were all read from a single sample in a study of T cell changes during pregnancy in multiple sclerosis. TCRdb's table, derived via immunoSEQ multiplex PCR, lists solely in-frame clones and lacks some. Among 60,000 or so clones listed, 90% were seen once. The input for sequencing was peripheral blood, taken in the second trimester of pregnancy. These receptor sequences come from a female donor in good health, enrolled as a control in a pregnancy study.

In this sample, this clone turned up a few times. V is TRBV6-5 and J is TRBJ1-1; the D is unclear. CDR1 MNHEY and CDR2 SVGAGI come from the germline V gene. This CDR3 region has 14 residues. V was clipped by 2 bases and J by 4 bases, with 11 bases between them. CDR3 loop: CASSYGGLSTEAFF. The DNA of the CDR3 is TGTGCCAGCAGTTACGGAGGGTTGAGCACTGAAGCTTTCTTT.

The chain uses TRBV28 and TRBJ2-5, with 9 bases aligning to TRBD2. The CDR3 loop spans 16 amino acids. The germline CDR1 and CDR2 sequences are MDHEN and SYDVKM. Trimming removed 4 bases from V and 7 bases from J; junction bases left unmatched: 13. CDR3 sequence: CASSSPLLAGGVTQYF. CDR3 DNA sequence: TGTGCCAGCAGTTCTCCCCTACTGGCGGGAGGGGTGACCCAGTACTTC.

V usage is TRBV7-9 and J usage is TRBJ2-3; TRBD2 matches at 7 bases. Per germline, CDR1 SEHNR and CDR2 FQNEAQ (reference sequence). The CDR3 has 15 residues. V shed 5 bases and J 0 bases; nucleotides not matched to a gene: 5. In nucleotides, the CDR3 is TGTGCCAGCAGCCCGCGGGGGATCAGCACAGATACGCAGTATTTT. Protein product: CASSPRGISTDTQYF.

This clone was seen a few times. The chain links TRBV5-1 to TRBJ2-4, with 9 positions matching TRBD2. The J segment lost 8 bases and the V segment lost 1 base, leaving 10 bases of the junction unmatched. The CDR3 contains 16 residues. Germline V gives CDR1 SGHRS, CDR2 YFSETQ. In DNA, the CDR3 is TGCGCCAGCAGCTTGTGGCGCGGGGGGGCTTCGGACATTCAGTACTTC. Translating gives CASSLWRGGASDIQYF. Supplemented by reference TRBV5-1 and TRBJ2-4, the full variable domain reads KAGVTQTPRYLIKTRGQQVTLSCSPISGHRSVSWYQQTPGQGLQFLFEYFSETQRNKGNFPGRFSGRQFSNSRSEMNVSTLELGDSALYLCASSLWRGGASDIQYFGAGTRLSVL.

The chain uses TRBV10-2 and TRBJ2-7; D might be TRBD1 (6 bases). Germline CDR1 reads WSHSY; CDR2 reads SAAADI. This CDR3 has 14 amino acids. V gave up 0 bases and J gave up 2 bases, with 8 bases separating them. For the CDR3, the DNA is TGCGCCAGCAGTGAGTCATGGGGGCCCTACGAGCAGTACTTC. It codes for CASSESWGPYEQYF.

The CDR3 DNA reads as TGCGCCAGCAGCTTGGAAGGTAGCGGGAGATACGAGCAGTACTTC. Translation gives CASSLEGSGRYEQYF. V is TRBV5-1 and J is TRBJ2-7; 9 positions match TRBD2. V shed 0 bases, J shed 4 bases, and the junction held 5 bases outside the gene matches. Looked up from germline, CDR1 is SGHRS and CDR2 is YFSETQ. This CDR3 has 15 residues.

This chain connects TRBV27 to TRBJ2-7, with 9 bases matching TRBD2. Trimming took 3 bases from V and 4 from J; bases not matched to a gene: 16. CDR1 and CDR2 from the germline V gene are MNHEY and SMNVEV (reference sequence). The CDR3 is 18 residues long. The CDR3 nucleotides are TGTGCCAGCAGTTTCTTACCCAGAGGAGGGCTAGCGGGATACGAGCAGTACTTC. Its protein product is CASSFLPRGGLAGYEQYF.

The chain combines TRBV11-2 with TRBJ2-1, with TRBD2 matching over 9 bases. The CDR3 is 15 residues long. Germline V CDR1 and CDR2: SGHAT, FQNNGV. V lost 1 base to trimming and J lost 10 bases; unmatched junction nucleotides: 8. The CDR3 loop is CASSLGAGGIGEQFF. The DNA of the CDR3 is TGTGCCAGCAGCTTAGGGGCGGGGGGGATCGGCGAGCAGTTCTTC.

The chain uses TRBV5-1 and TRBJ2-1; D is ambiguous. CDR1 and CDR2 from the germline V gene are SGHRS and YFSETQ. CDR3 length equals 15 residues. The V end was cut by 0 bases, the J end by 0 bases, with 7 bases between. CDR3 amino acids: CASSLARGSYNEQFF. The CDR3 DNA is TGCGCCAGCAGCTTGGCGCGCGGCTCCTACAATGAGCAGTTCTTC.

This rearrangement joins TRBV19 to TRBJ2-4; 9 nucleotides agree with TRBD1. In germline, CDR1 is LNHDA, CDR2 SQIVND (reference sequence). V gave up 6 bases and J gave up 2 bases; unmatched junction bases: 8. The CDR3 consists of 16 residues. The CDR3 nucleotides read TGTGCCAGTAGAACTACAGGGGGCGCGACCAAAAACATTCAGTACTTC. It is translated as CASRTTGGATKNIQYF.